This record looks at one TCR beta chain sequence and its context. No cognate antigen has been identified for it. No base qualities exist here, and no much larger clone lies one base off it. Thawed PBMCs were FACS-sorted into unstimulated Tregs (CD4+CD25+CD127-), CD4+ non-Tregs (CD4+CD25-), CD4 cells and CD8 cells. Healthy control blood came either as purchased buffy coats or from healthy volunteers. Healthy control blood was processed to PBMCs by Ficoll density gradient and cryopreserved, and patient PBMCs were collected before and after transplant. This specimen belongs to a study of Tregs in tolerant kidney transplant recipients (dated by TCRdb to between 2019 and 2020). Some background on the complete study: The study applied TCRbeta sequencing to find donor-specific regulatory T cells before combined kidney and bone marrow transplantation and then followed those same cells after transplant. In 3 healthy controls, several methods of expanding Tregs specific for an allogeneic donor were compared by TCRbeta repertoire sequencing. Broader findings and caveats from the paper: Expanding Tregs with activated donor B cells appeared to identify the most biologically relevant and donor-specific TCRbeta repertoire. Because the study included only a small number of patients, the results must be confirmed in larger populations and under other immunosuppression protocols. Although technical replication error seemed to be minimal, the question of biological reproducibility was not addressed directly.

For TCRbeta CDR3 sequencing, genomic DNA from the sorted cells was extracted using the QIAGEN DNeasy Blood and Tissue Kit. Through immunoSEQ, high-throughput TCRbeta CDR3 sequencing was done commercially, including PCR amplification with internal controls and bias correction. Turning to the authors' computational methods: Unique productive TCRbeta sequences were defined by CDR3 nucleotide sequence when primers matched and otherwise by CDR3 amino acid sequence together with Vbeta and Jbeta genes. To correct sorting error, sequences shared between sorted populations at a frequency ratio of 2:1 or less were removed; the rest were assigned to the higher population. A sequence counted as donor-reactive if, in CFSE-low cells, the sequence had a frequency of at least 0.01% and was expanded at least 5-fold compared with unstimulated cells. Jensen-Shannon divergence, calculated on the top 100 TCRbeta sequences ranked by frequency, was used to quantify repertoire divergence. For samples with multiple sequencing runs, sorting error was corrected in each run separately before the runs were combined. The immuneACCESS repertoire file appears here via TCRdb, limited to in-frame rearrangements. These files lack a portion of the clones; in checked studies, under half of the deficit traces to unresolved V genes, and the cause of the others is not known. For V, J and clone size, that table is used; D and trimming come from the DNA. In all, the sample holds some 60,000 clones, and 80% to 90% of those were seen once. The ten largest clones take up more than 4.5% of the sample.

Between the V and J ends, shortened by 5 bases and 11 bases respectively, the junction contains 13 bases. From cysteine to phenylalanine, the CDR3 is 12 amino acids long. Only CDR3 DNA is held: 36 bases, read in frame from base 1. The sequence joins TRBV23-1 to TRBJ2-1; the D gene is possibly TRBD1, with 6 bases matching. TRBV23-1 falls under the ORF class, with uncertain function. This receptor was obtained from a human donor in good health. Material for sequencing was CD4+ T cells from blood. The nucleotide sequence is given as TGCGCCAGCAGTTGCAGGGGCCCCCAGCAGTTCTTC. Its protein reads: CASSCRGPQQFF.